The entry that follows covers one T cell receptor (beta chain) sequence. Once extracted for a subset, genomic DNA was divided evenly among several immunoSEQ plates. Sequenced by immunoSEQ multiplex PCR; TCRdb stores in-frame clones only, minus some. The table lists 600,000 to 750,000 clones, just under 75% of them singletons. The sample belongs to a study of shared clonotypes between healthy human individuals. Study-level background: The donor group consisted of a couple of women and three men, aged 18 to 49.

Trimming took 0 bases from V and 6 from J; bases not matched to a gene: 9. In germline, CDR1 is SGDLS, CDR2 YYNGEE. This CDR3 contains 17 residues. Partitioning of CD4+ cells yielded a CD45RA+ naive subset and a CD45RA-negative memory subset. The gene calls are TRBV9 and TRBJ2-2; 9 bases are shared with TRBD2. The receptor comes from a woman between 25 and 40 years old in good health. Material: memory CD4+ T cells sorted from blood. Regarding subset: CD45RA-negative fraction. The CDR3 DNA follows: TGTGCCAGCAGCGTAGGCGGGGGGGCCCCCTATCCCGGGGAGCTGTTTTTT. This sequence encodes CASSVGGGAPYPGELFF. Supplemented by reference TRBV9 and TRBJ2-2, the full variable domain reads DSGVTQTPKHLITATGQRVTLRCSPRSGDLSVYWYQQSLDQGLQFLIQYYNGEERAKGNILERFSAQQFPDLHSELNLSSLELGDSALYFCASSVGGGAPYPGELFFGEGSRLTVL.